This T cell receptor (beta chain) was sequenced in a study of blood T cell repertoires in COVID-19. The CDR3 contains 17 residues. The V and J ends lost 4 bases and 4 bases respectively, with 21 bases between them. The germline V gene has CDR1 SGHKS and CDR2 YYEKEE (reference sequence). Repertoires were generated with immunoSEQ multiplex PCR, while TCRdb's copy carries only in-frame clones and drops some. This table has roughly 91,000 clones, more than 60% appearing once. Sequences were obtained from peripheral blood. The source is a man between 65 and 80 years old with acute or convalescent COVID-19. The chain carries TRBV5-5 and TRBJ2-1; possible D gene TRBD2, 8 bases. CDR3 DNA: TGTGCCAGCAGCCCGGAGGGGGCGGGGGGCCGATACAATGAGCAGTTCTTC. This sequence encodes CASSPEGAGGRYNEQFF.